The text below deals with one T cell receptor beta chain. These data come from a study of patients and donors after allogeneic stem cell transplantation. The CDR3 extends over 16 amino acids. V was pared by 1 base and J by 4 bases, with 7 bases of the junction left unmatched. Germline lookup yields CDR1 PRHDT and CDR2 FYEKMQ (reference sequence). MiXCR was run by TCRdb on the RT-PCR reads, yielding one entry per CDR3 protein. The sample yields approximately 150,000 distinct CDR3 sequences, 37% seen once. The source is a human donor who was either an allogeneic HSCT recipient or a stem cell or donor lymphocyte infusion donor (not recorded which). It is not recorded whose cells these are; they may come from a transplant donor. Specimen: blood, either unsorted or a sorted T cell fraction (not recorded which). V usage is TRBV13 and J usage is TRBJ1-2; 9 nucleotides align to TRBD1. The CDR3: CASSLERTGEGYGYTF. In nucleotides, the CDR3 is TGTGCCAGCAGCTTAGAAAGGACAGGGGAAGGCTATGGCTACACCTTC.